This T cell receptor (beta chain) was obtained from a study of blood T cell repertoires in COVID-19. The wider study: Both acute and convalescent COVID-19 samples were obtained from the United States, Italy and Spain. Nucleic acid was either cDNA or gDNA, and it came from T cells, B-cell-depleted T cells, or PBMCs.

The count of this clone is one. Looked up from germline, CDR1 is SNHLY and CDR2 is FYNNEI. This CDR3 region has 14 residues. V dropped 5 bases and J dropped 6; count of bases not matched to a gene: 6. Per the original data handling: Reference gene primer amplification gave estimated nucleated cell counts. Generated by immunoSEQ multiplex PCR, the TCRdb table keeps only in-frame clones and is missing some. V, J and clone size reflect that table, while D and trimming were determined from the DNA. The repertoire holds roughly 670,000 clones, with 80% to 90% as singletons. This TCR derives from a woman aged 18-29 years with acute or convalescent COVID-19. J is TRBJ2-2 and V is TRBV2, with 7 bases fitting TRBD1. The specimen sequenced was peripheral blood. The CDR3 reads CASSRDSGAGELFF. Written as DNA, the CDR3 is TGTGCCAGCAGTCGGGACAGTGGGGCCGGGGAGCTGTTTTTT.